This T cell receptor beta chain was recovered during a study of blood T cell repertoires in COVID-19. The CDR3 has 13 amino acids. V was shortened by 1 base and J by 4 bases, with 8 bases between the two germline ends. Looked up from germline, CDR1 is MNHEY and CDR2 is SVGEGT. This table comes from immunoSEQ multiplex PCR, and its TCRdb copy is limited to in-frame clones, with some not included. Altogether some 150,000 clones are present, under 90% being singletons, with the ten largest covering under 0.75%. This clone came up once. The receptor was derived from a man aged 55 to 70 with acute or convalescent COVID-19. Sequenced: peripheral blood. The J gene is TRBJ2-7, the V gene TRBV6-2 or TRBV6-3; no reliable D call. The CDR3 bases are TGTGCCAGCAGTTACTGGCCTTTATACGAGCAGTACTTC. It specifies CASSYWPLYEQYF.